The 32 T cell receptor beta chains below come from one sample, sequenced in a study of OX40 agonist ivuxolimab in advanced cancers. The table came from immunoSEQ multiplex PCR; TCRdb's copy has only in-frame clones and leaves some out. Here the sample spans tens of thousands of clones, about 89% being singletons. This sample comprised CD4+ or CD8+ T cells sorted from blood, obtained in a trial of the OX40 agonist ivuxolimab. The receptors come from an adult with an advanced solid tumor such as melanoma, head and neck, liver or kidney cancer.

Here the CDR3 reads CASSVADRADTEAFF. CDR3 in DNA: TGTGCCAGCAGCGTAGCCGACAGGGCGGACACTGAAGCTTTCTTT. J is TRBJ1-1 and V is TRBV9; 7 bases are shared with TRBD1. V dropped 0 bases and J dropped 3; count of bases not matched to a gene: 5. Germline assignment: CDR1 SGDLS and CDR2 YYNGEE. This CDR3 has 15 residues. The whole variable domain, remainder taken from reference TRBV9 and TRBJ1-1, is DSGVTQTPKHLITATGQRVTLRCSPRSGDLSVYWYQQSLDQGLQFLIQYYNGEERAKGNILERFSAQQFPDLHSELNLSSLELGDSALYFCASSVADRADTEAFFGQGTRLTVV.

This sequence joins TRBV30 and TRBJ1-1, with unresolved D. Germline V gives CDR1 GTSNPN, CDR2 SVGIG (reference sequence). The V end lost 0 bases, the J end lost 1 base, and 9 bases lay between the germline ends. This CDR3 contains 14 residues. The CDR3 bases are TGTGCCTGGAGTGTACGGGTCCCGAACACTGAAGCTTTCTTT. This codes for CAWSVRVPNTEAFF.

The CDR3 loop reads CASSYYREAYEQYF. The CDR3 DNA follows: TGTGCCAGCAGTTACTACAGGGAAGCCTACGAGCAGTACTTC. The chain employs TRBV6-5 and TRBJ2-7, with a possible D match to TRBD1 (6 bases). The V end lost 1 base, the J end lost 2 bases, and 9 bases lay between the germline ends. Germline V CDR1 and CDR2: MNHEY, SVGAGI. The CDR3 extends over 14 amino acids.

The chain recombines TRBV7-9 with TRBJ1-4; D is undetermined. Germline V gives CDR1 SEHNR, CDR2 FQNEAQ (reference sequence). The CDR3 totals 13 residues. V dropped 3 bases and J dropped 4 bases, with 6 bases sitting between them. The CDR3 spells CASSFEVNEKLFF. Here the CDR3 DNA reads TGTGCCAGCAGCTTTGAAGTTAATGAAAAACTGTTTTTT.

This chain links TRBV4-3 with TRBJ1-2, with 7 bases that match TRBD1. CDR3 size: 16 residues. Looked up from germline, CDR1 is LGHNA and CDR2 is YSLEER. The V gene end was trimmed by 1 base and the J gene end by 4 bases; junction bases not matched to a gene: 9. The CDR3 DNA reads as TGCGCCAGCAGCCAAGCTCCGGGGACAGTCATCTATGGCTACACCTTC. It translates to CASSQAPGTVIYGYTF.

V usage is TRBV27 and J usage is TRBJ2-2; D not resolved. V dropped 3 bases and J dropped 7 bases, with 12 bases sitting between them. Germline V CDR1 and CDR2: MNHEY, SMNVEV (reference sequence). The CDR3 has 14 amino acids. The CDR3 DNA reads TGTGCCAGCAGTTTTTCCCGGTCCGTCGGGGAGCTGTTTTTT. Translation: CASSFSRSVGELFF.

The genes are TRBV4-1 and TRBJ2-7; 8 nucleotides line up with TRBD2. The V gene's germline CDR1 is MGHRA and CDR2 YSYEKL. This CDR3 is built from 16 residues. J gave up 2 bases and V 0 bases, and 6 bases lay outside the gene matches. CDR3 residues: CASSQDVAGSAYEQYF. CDR3 sequence (DNA): TGCGCCAGCAGCCAAGATGTAGCGGGGAGCGCCTACGAGCAGTACTTC.

The CDR3 region is CSVEDRPRGDQETQYF. As DNA, the CDR3 is TGCAGCGTTGAAGATCGGCCGCGGGGGGATCAAGAGACCCAGTACTTC. This rearrangement joins TRBV29-1 to TRBJ2-5; 8 bases align to TRBD2. This CDR3 is 16 amino acids long. The germline V gene has CDR1 SQVTM and CDR2 ANQGSEA. Trimming at V came to 0 bases and at J to 2 bases, leaving 8 bases not matched to a gene.

The chain combines TRBV4-3 with TRBJ1-1; 9 nucleotides align to TRBD1. The CDR3 loop spans 15 amino acids. The V gene end was trimmed by 6 bases and the J gene end by 3 bases; junction bases not matched to a gene: 8. Germline CDR1 is LGHNA and CDR2 is YSLEER. In nucleotides, the CDR3 is TGCGCCAGCAGTTGGGACAGGGAGTTGGACACTGAAGCTTTCTTT. It is translated as CASSWDRELDTEAFF.

The J gene is TRBJ2-7, the V gene TRBV28; D gene uncertain. The CDR3 is 13 amino acids. Trimming stripped 2 bases from V and 0 bases from J, with 5 bases between. Germline V gene data show CDR1 as MDHEN and CDR2 as SYDVKM. The CDR3 region has the DNA TGTGCCAGCAGTTTACTCTTCTCCTACGAGCAGTACTTC. It specifies CASSLLFSYEQYF.

The rearrangement links TRBV30 to TRBJ2-7; D perhaps matches TRBD1 (6 bases). There are 14 residues in the CDR3. Germline values: CDR1 GTSNPN, CDR2 SVGIG (reference sequence). Trimming removed 1 base from V and 4 bases from J, with 14 bases in between. As DNA, the CDR3 is TGTGCCTGGAGTGAAAAGGGGGTTTATTACGAGCAGTACTTC. Translation: CAWSEKGVYYEQYF.

The chain links TRBV4-2 to TRBJ2-2, with a weak D call TRBD1 (5 bases). This CDR3 spans 12 amino acids. The V end lost 2 bases, the J end lost 7 bases, and 5 bases lay between the germline ends. In germline, CDR1 is LGHNA, CDR2 YNFKEQ. CDR3 region: CASSQTGGELFF. The DNA of the CDR3 is TGTGCCAGCAGCCAAACAGGCGGGGAGCTGTTTTTT.

The CDR3 region has the DNA TGTGCCAGCAGCTCCTTGGCCGGGGAGCTGTTTTTT. Translation gives CASSSLAGELFF. The gene calls are TRBV11-2 and TRBJ2-2; the D is unclear. The V gene lost 4 bases and the J gene lost 6 bases, with 6 bases spanning the gap. Germline V CDR1 and CDR2: SGHAT, FQNNGV. CDR3 length: 12 residues.

The CDR3: CASSEGTSGTYEQYF. The CDR3 bases are TGTGCCAGCAGCGAAGGGACTAGCGGTACCTACGAGCAGTACTTC. This chain links TRBV7-8 with TRBJ2-7; 11 nucleotides line up with TRBD2. Trimming at V came to 5 bases and at J to 2 bases, leaving 5 bases not matched to a gene. CDR3 length: 15 amino acids. The germline V gene has CDR1 SGHVS and CDR2 FQNEAQ.

The chain couples TRBV4-2 to TRBJ2-3; either TRBD1 or TRBD2 may fit D (5 bases each). This CDR3 comprises 17 residues. CDR1 and CDR2 (germline): LGHNA, YNFKEQ. The V and J ends lost 2 bases and 2 bases respectively, with 17 bases between them. The CDR3 sequence: CASSQRVLGPDTDTQYF. Written as DNA, the CDR3 is TGTGCCAGCAGCCAAAGAGTGTTGGGACCCGACACAGATACGCAGTATTTT.

The J gene is TRBJ2-1, the V gene TRBV27; D possibly matches TRBD1 or TRBD2 (5 bases each). The length of the CDR3 is 13 residues. Germline loops: CDR1 MNHEY, CDR2 SMNVEV (reference sequence). V lost 5 bases, J lost 7 bases, and 12 bases lay in between. In DNA form, the CDR3 reads TGTGCCAGCAGTCCTCTGGGGGTGAATGAGCAGTTCTTC. Its protein is CASSPLGVNEQFF.

The V and J genes are TRBV4-1 and TRBJ2-3; D is uncertain. Looked up from germline, CDR1 is MGHRA and CDR2 is YSYEKL. The CDR3 sequence is 16 residues long. V was shortened by 1 base and J by 0 bases, with 11 bases between the two germline ends. DNA of the CDR3: TGCGCCAGCAGCCAAGGCACAGTCACTAGCACAGATACGCAGTATTTT. Protein: CASSQGTVTSTDTQYF.

V usage is TRBV7-9 and J usage is TRBJ2-7; 8 bases are a match to TRBD1. The V gene end was trimmed by 5 bases and the J gene end by 2 bases; junction bases not matched to a gene: 2. Germline V gene lookup returns CDR1 SEHNR and CDR2 FQNEAQ (reference sequence). There are 13 residues in the CDR3. The CDR3 region is CASSGQGPYEQYF. DNA of the CDR3: TGTGCCAGCAGCGGACAGGGACCCTACGAGCAGTACTTC.

The table lists this clone with a few counts. The V gene is TRBV5-5, the J gene TRBJ1-2, with 8 positions matching TRBD1. The germline gives CDR1 SGHKS, CDR2 YYEKEE (reference sequence). The CDR3 length is 15 residues. V trimming: 6 bases; J trimming: 0 bases; junction bases outside the gene matches: 7. CDR3 loop: CASTPGQAPNYGYTF. CDR3 bases: TGTGCCAGCACACCGGGACAGGCGCCTAACTATGGCTACACCTTC. Together with reference TRBV5-5 and TRBJ1-2, the CDR3 gives the full variable domain: DAGVTQSPTHLIKTRGQQVTLRCSPISGHKSVSWYQQVLGQGPQFIFQYYEKEERGRGNFPDRFSARQFPNYSSELNVNALLLGDSALYLCASTPGQAPNYGYTFGSGTRLTVV.

The chain joins TRBV25-1 to TRBJ2-5; D gene unclear. This CDR3 contains 14 residues. Trimming took 3 bases from V and 4 from J, leaving 12 bases between them. The germline gives CDR1 MGHDK, CDR2 SYGVNS. This CDR3 is CASSEVQLGETQYF. The CDR3 bases are TGTGCCAGCAGTGAGGTGCAATTGGGAGAGACCCAGTACTTC.

This rearrangement joins TRBV4-1 to TRBJ1-3; possible D gene TRBD1, 6 bases. Germline V gene lookup returns CDR1 MGHRA and CDR2 YSYEKL. The V and J ends lost 1 base and 2 bases respectively, with 15 bases between them. The CDR3 runs 17 residues. CDR3 DNA: TGCGCCAGCAGCCAAGCCGGGGGGGGGCTCGCTGGAAACACCATATATTTT. Its translation is CASSQAGGGLAGNTIYF.

The chain couples TRBV6-5 to TRBJ1-1, with a possible D match to TRBD1 (5 bases). The germline V and J ends were trimmed by 3 bases and 5 bases, with 13 bases remaining between them. From germline, CDR1 is MNHEY and CDR2 SVGAGI. The CDR3 loop spans 14 amino acids. CDR3 protein: CASSYREGPTEAFF. The CDR3 DNA reads as TGTGCCAGCAGTTATAGGGAGGGGCCGACTGAAGCTTTCTTT.

This sequence joins TRBV4-1 and TRBJ2-7; 10 nucleotides align to TRBD2. The V segment lost 1 base and the J segment 3 bases; nucleotides outside the gene matches: 3. The CDR3 is 15 residues long. Germline V CDR1 and CDR2: MGHRA, YSYEKL. CDR3 DNA: TGCGCCAGCAGCCAAGGGGCTAGCGGGAGCTACGAGCAGTACTTC. It codes for CASSQGASGSYEQYF.

The chain joins TRBV10-2 to TRBJ1-1; TRBD1 is a possible D gene (5 bases). Trimming left V 4 bases short and J 2 bases short, with 14 bases between. The CDR3 spans 15 residues. Germline-derived CDR1 and CDR2 are WSHSY and SAAADI. In DNA, the CDR3 is TGCGCCAGCAGTGGGGACGCCGAGGGAAACACTGAAGCTTTCTTT. Its translation is CASSGDAEGNTEAFF.

The chain is built from TRBV7-6 and TRBJ2-7, with D possibly TRBD2 on 5 matching bases. Deletions cut 0 bases from V and 6 bases from J, with 12 bases between. The CDR3 length is 14 residues. Germline CDR1 is SGHVS and CDR2 is FNYEAQ. The CDR3 reads CASSLAPEGTEQYF. Written as DNA, the CDR3 is TGTGCCAGCAGCTTAGCCCCTGAGGGAACCGAGCAGTACTTC.

V usage is TRBV5-4 and J usage is TRBJ2-5; D not resolved. Germline V gives CDR1 SGHNT, CDR2 YYREEE (reference sequence). The CDR3 sequence is 12 residues long. V lost 5 bases, J lost 7 bases, and 12 bases lay in between. CDR3 nucleotides: TGTGCCAGCAGAAATCGCGTTACGACCCAGTACTTC. Translated: CASRNRVTTQYF.

The rearrangement joins TRBV12-5 to TRBJ2-1; D not resolved. The CDR3 extends over 15 amino acids. The V and J ends lost 1 base and 3 bases respectively, with 10 bases between them. Germline V gene data show CDR1 as LGHNT and CDR2 as FRNRAP. CDR3 in DNA: TGTGCTAGTGGTTTGGGGCATGGGTTCTACAATGAGCAGTTCTTC. Protein: CASGLGHGFYNEQFF.

This sequence joins TRBV28 and TRBJ2-7; D may match TRBD1 or TRBD2 (5 bases each). CDR1 is MDHEN and CDR2 is SYDVKM in the germline V gene. The CDR3 is made up of 15 amino acids. The ends were cut back, 4 bases at V and 0 bases at J, with 13 bases in the middle. CDR3 nucleotide sequence: TGTGCCAGCAGTTGGAGAGGGGCAGCCTCCTACGAGCAGTACTTC. Residues: CASSWRGAASYEQYF.

CDR3 DNA: TGTGCCTGGAGTGTCCTTTTCGGGCAGTTCTTC. Its translation is CAWSVLFGQFF. The V call is TRBV30, the J call TRBJ2-1; D is ambiguous. The V end lost 0 bases, the J end lost 12 bases, and 9 bases lay between the germline ends. Germline CDR1 is GTSNPN and CDR2 is SVGIG (reference sequence). This CDR3 has 11 amino acids. The full variable domain, with the rest looked up from reference TRBV30 and TRBJ2-1, is SQTIHQWPATLVQPVGSPLSLECTVEGTSNPNLYWYRQAAGRGLQLLFYSVGIGQISSEVPQNLSASRPQDRQFILSSKKLLLSDSGFYLCAWSVLFGQFFGPGTRLTVL.

This chain links TRBV14 with TRBJ2-3; D possibly corresponds to TRBD2 (6 bases). Trimming removed 1 base at V and 2 bases at J, with 13 bases between. The CDR3 consists of 16 residues. The germline gives CDR1 SGHDN, CDR2 FVKESK. CDR3 in DNA: TGTGCCAGCAGCCAAGTACTAGCCGGAACCACAGATACGCAGTATTTT. Translating gives CASSQVLAGTTDTQYF.

V usage is TRBV6-1 and J usage is TRBJ1-2, with 7 bases that match TRBD1. Germline CDR1 and CDR2: MNHNS and SASEGT. The V and J ends lost 3 bases and 3 bases, in that order; junction bases with no gene match: 10. This CDR3 comprises 16 residues. CDR3 nucleotide sequence: TGTGCCAGCAGTGACAGTGCGGCAGGGGGGGACTATGGCTACACCTTC. Protein product: CASSDSAAGGDYGYTF.

This CDR3 is CASSLEASGRSTDTQYF. The CDR3 DNA sequence: TGCGCCAGCAGCTTGGAGGCTAGCGGGAGGAGCACAGATACGCAGTATTTT. V and J are TRBV5-1 and TRBJ2-3; 11 nucleotides agree with TRBD2. Germline loops: CDR1 SGHRS, CDR2 YFSETQ. The CDR3 length is 17 residues. V was pared by 0 bases and J by 0 bases, with 3 bases of the junction left unmatched.